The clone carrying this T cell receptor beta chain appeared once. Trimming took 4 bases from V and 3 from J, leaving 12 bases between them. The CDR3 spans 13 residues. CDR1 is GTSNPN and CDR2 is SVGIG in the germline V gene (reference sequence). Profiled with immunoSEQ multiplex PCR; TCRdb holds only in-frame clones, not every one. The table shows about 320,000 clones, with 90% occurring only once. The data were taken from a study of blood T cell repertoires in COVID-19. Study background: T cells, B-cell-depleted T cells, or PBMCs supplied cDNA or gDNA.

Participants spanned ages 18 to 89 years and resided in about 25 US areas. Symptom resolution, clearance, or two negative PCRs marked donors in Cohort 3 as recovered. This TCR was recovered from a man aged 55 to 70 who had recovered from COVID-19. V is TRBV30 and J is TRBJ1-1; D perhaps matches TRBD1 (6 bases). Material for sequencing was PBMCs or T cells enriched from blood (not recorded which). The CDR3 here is CAWTLQGYTEAFF. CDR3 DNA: TGTGCCTGGACACTACAGGGTTACACTGAAGCTTTCTTT.